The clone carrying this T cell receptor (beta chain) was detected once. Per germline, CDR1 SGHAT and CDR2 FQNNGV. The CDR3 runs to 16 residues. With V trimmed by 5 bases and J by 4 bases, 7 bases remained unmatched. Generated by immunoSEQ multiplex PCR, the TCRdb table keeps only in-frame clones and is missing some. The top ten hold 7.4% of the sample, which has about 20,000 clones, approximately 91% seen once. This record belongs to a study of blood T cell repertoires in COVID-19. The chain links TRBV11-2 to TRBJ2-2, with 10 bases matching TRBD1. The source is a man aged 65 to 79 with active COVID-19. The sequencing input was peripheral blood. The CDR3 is CASSRPTGGFTGELFF. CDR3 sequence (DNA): TGTGCCAGCAGCCGACCGACAGGGGGCTTCACCGGGGAGCTGTTTTTT.